This entry is about one T cell receptor (beta chain). This clone was recorded once. Which antigen it targets is not known. Base qualities are not at hand, and no much larger clone is one base apart. The entry originates in a study of radiation and T cells in renal cell carcinoma (dated by TCRdb to the early 2020s). Looking at the study overall: Samples came from a clinical trial, in which primary renal cell carcinomas received 15 Gy stereotactic body radiation therapy followed by nephrectomy 4 weeks later. Across all 50 or so samples, 4,016,671 unique CDR3 nucleotide sequences, encoding about 2,700,000 unique CDR3 amino acid sequences, were identified. In total, about 51 samples underwent TCR beta sequencing: about 25 tumors plus 27 peripheral blood samples.

This sample's time point label indicates: baseline pretreatment blood. This specimen's treatment or condition label, interpreted: 15 Gy SBRT to primary tumor, nephrectomy 4 weeks later. To track tumor-enriched clonotypes, serial peripheral blood was sampled from radiation-treated patients at baseline and at 2 weeks and 4 weeks after SBRT. Every patient's renal cell carcinoma showed clear cell pathology. The QIAamp DNA Blood Mini Kit (Qiagen) was used to prepare genomic DNA for TCR sequencing. Only samples passing all quality control checks were included in the analyses. The paper as a whole reports these results and caveats: With a single-armed trial design, the study had no way to address how radiation dose or scheduling affects the TCR repertoire. Blood repertoire dynamics were not followed beyond 4 weeks after treatment. Top tumor clonotypes rose in blood from baseline to 2 weeks post-radiation, then contracted by 4 weeks, suggesting transient expansion of tumor-resident clones. Because pretreatment tumor biopsies were not available, the baseline intratumoral presence of clonotypes could not be determined.

TCR beta libraries were generated from genomic DNA with the immunoSEQ kit, following the manufacturer's recommendations. Library preparation used a first multiplex PCR with proprietary primers, then a second PCR adding unique barcodes, with bead cleanups after each round. Each sample batch included a kit-provided positive control reaction and a negative control reaction. The final libraries were assessed on an Agilent 4200 TapeStation D1000 ScreenTape, pooled by volume, and quantified by qPCR. Sequencing was performed on an Illumina NextSeq500 with a MidOutput 150-cycle cartridge, and 156 Read1 and 15 Index1 cycles were run with kit custom primers. The pooled library was loaded at 0.95 to 1 pM with roughly 20% PhiX control spiked in. As for how the authors treated the data: The vendor-processed data were analyzed in R, and a clonotype was defined as all T cells that share the same CDR3 nucleotide sequence. For clone abundance analyses, frequencies were normalized to the 10,000 most abundant clones in each sample. Public T cell clones, which averaged fewer than five per sample, were excluded before analysis. Tumor-enriched clonotypes and baseline blood-enriched clonotypes were defined as those with an abundance difference of at least 32-fold between compartments. A beta-binomial differential abundance model was used to identify clonotypes that were expanded or contracted between blood time points. Tumor-blood repertoire similarity was measured with the Baroni-Urbani and Buser coefficient, and group comparisons used two-tailed Wilcoxon tests in R. TCRdb retrieved this table from immuneACCESS and kept in-frame rearrangements only. Not all clones are present; in checked studies, unresolved V genes account for under half, and no reason is known for the remainder. V and J calls and clone size are given by that table; D and trimming were obtained from the DNA. This sample has over 45,000 clones in its table, and approximately 80% of those were observed once. The ten largest account for approximately 6.8% of the sample.

From cysteine to phenylalanine, the CDR3 is 14 amino acids long. The retained sequence is limited to the CDR3, 42 bases, with the frame set at the first base. V is cut by 6 bases and J by 1 base, and the space between the germline ends is 12 bases. The germline V gene (reference sequence) supplies CDR1 LNHDA and CDR2 SQIVND. This chain joins TRBV19 to TRBJ1-1; TRBD1 is perhaps the D gene, given 5 matching bases. The sequence was obtained from a man in his sixties with renal cell carcinoma. The starting material was blood, obtained from a patient whose treatment included radiotherapy and nephrectomy. CDR3 loop: CASRGDRENTEAFF. The sequence in DNA is TGTGCCAGTAGGGGTGACAGAGAGAACACTGAAGCTTTCTTT.